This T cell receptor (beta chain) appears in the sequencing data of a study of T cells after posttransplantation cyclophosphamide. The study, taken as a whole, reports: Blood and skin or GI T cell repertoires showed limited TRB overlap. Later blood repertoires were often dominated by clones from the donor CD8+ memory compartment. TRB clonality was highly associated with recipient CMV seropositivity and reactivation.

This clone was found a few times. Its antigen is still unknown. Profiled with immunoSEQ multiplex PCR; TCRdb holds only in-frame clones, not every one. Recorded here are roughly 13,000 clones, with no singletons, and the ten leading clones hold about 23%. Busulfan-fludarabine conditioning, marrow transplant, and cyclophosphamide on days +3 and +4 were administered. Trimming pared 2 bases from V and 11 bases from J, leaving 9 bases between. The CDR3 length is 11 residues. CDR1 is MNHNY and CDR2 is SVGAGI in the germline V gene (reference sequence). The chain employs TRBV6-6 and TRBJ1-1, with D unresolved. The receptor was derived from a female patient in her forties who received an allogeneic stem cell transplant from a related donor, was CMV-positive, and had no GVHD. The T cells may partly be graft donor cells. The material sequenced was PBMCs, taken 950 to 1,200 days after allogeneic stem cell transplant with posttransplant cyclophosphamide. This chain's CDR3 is CASSYTSGAFF. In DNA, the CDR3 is TGTGCCAGCAGTTACACCTCGGGTGCTTTCTTT.